The present entry profiles one T cell receptor beta chain with its context. Its specificity is unknown. These data originate in a study of T cell responses to AZD1222 COVID-19 vaccine. Study context: Second-dose recipients at about 4 or about 12 weeks were treated as one pooled group.

Study-wide findings and caveats: At baseline, seropositivity was found in only a handful of AZD1222 recipients. Two doses of AZD1222 preceded a rise in Spike-specific TCR breadth and depth.

Data came from immunoSEQ multiplex PCR; TCRdb stores just in-frame clones and leaves some out. Of around 100,000 clones detected, around 81% appear once; the ten largest clones hold roughly 9.5%. The V and J ends lost 4 bases and 1 base, in that order; junction bases with no gene match: 3. This CDR3 region has 14 residues. In germline, CDR1 is SGHVS, CDR2 FQNEAQ. This clonotype was sampled from an adult in good health. The specimen comprised peripheral blood, sampled on day 0 of AZD1222 vaccination. The genes are TRBV7-8 and TRBJ1-1; 7 bases align to TRBD1. CDR3 nucleotides: TGTGCCAGCAGCTCCTGGACAGGGAACACTGAAGCTTTCTTT. This gives the protein CASSSWTGNTEAFF.